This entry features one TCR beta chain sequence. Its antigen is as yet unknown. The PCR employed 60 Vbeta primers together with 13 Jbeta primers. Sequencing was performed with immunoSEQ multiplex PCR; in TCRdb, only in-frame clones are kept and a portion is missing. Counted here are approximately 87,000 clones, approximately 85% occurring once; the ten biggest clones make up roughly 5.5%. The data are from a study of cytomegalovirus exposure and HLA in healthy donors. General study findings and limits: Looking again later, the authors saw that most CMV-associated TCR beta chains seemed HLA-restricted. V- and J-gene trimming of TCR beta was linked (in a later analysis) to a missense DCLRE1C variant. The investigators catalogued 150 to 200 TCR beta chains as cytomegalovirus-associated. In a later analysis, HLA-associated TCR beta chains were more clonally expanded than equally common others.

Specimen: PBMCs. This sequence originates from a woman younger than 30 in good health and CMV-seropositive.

For the CDR3, the DNA is TGTGCCAGCAGCTTAGATGGGAGAGGAGATACGCAGTATTTT. Amino acids: CASSLDGRGDTQYF. The chain couples TRBV7-9 to TRBJ2-3, with D tentatively TRBD2 (5 bases). CDR3 length equals 14 residues. Germline V gene sequence: CDR1 SEHNR, CDR2 FQNEAQ (reference sequence). Trimming shortened V by 1 base and J by 5 bases, and 10 bases separated the two germline ends.